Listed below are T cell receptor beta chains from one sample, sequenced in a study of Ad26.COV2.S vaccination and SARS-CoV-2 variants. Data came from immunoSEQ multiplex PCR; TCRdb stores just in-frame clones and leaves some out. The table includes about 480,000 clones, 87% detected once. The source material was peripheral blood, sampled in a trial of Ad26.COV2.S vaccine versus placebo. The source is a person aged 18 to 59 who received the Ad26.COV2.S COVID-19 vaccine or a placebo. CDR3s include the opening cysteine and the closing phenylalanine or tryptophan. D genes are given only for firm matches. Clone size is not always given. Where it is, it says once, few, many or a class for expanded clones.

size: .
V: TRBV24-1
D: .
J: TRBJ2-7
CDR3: CATSDPQRSPYEQYF
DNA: TGTGCCACCAGTGATCCTCAGCGGTCCCCCTACGAGCAGTACTTC

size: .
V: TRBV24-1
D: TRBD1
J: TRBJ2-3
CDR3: CATSDPSTGGRPDTQYF
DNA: TGTGCCACCAGTGATCCATCGACAGGGGGCAGGCCAGATACGCAGTATTTT

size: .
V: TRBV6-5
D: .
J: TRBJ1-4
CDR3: CASSYSQGNEKLFF
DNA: TGTGCCAGCAGTTACTCCCAGGGCAATGAAAAACTGTTTTTT

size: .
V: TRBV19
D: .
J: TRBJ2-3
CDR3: CATTRKGGTDTQYF
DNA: TGTGCCACTACAAGGAAAGGAGGAACAGATACGCAGTATTTT

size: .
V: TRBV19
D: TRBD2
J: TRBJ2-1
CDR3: CASSLGRVTPGNEQFF
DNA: TGTGCCAGTAGTCTGGGGAGGGTTACCCCTGGGAATGAGCAGTTCTTC

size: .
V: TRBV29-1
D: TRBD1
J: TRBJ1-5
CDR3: CSVAQGVWGPQHF
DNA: TGCAGCGTCGCACAGGGGGTATGGGGGCCCCAGCATTTT

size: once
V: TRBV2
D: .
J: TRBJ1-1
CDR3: CASRFNGNTEAFF
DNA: TGTGCCAGCAGATTCAACGGGAACACTGAAGCTTTCTTT

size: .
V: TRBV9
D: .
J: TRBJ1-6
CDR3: CASSAGDGNSPLHF
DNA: TGTGCCAGCAGCGCGGGGGACGGGAATTCACCCCTCCACTTT

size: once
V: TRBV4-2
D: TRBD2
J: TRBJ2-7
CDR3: CASSQESGLVSYEQYF
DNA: TGTGCCAGCAGCCAAGAATCTGGACTAGTCTCCTACGAGCAGTACTTC

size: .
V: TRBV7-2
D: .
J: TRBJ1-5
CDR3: CASSPAGLVLNQPQHF
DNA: TGTGCCAGCAGCCCCGCCGGCTTAGTCCTCAATCAGCCCCAGCATTTT

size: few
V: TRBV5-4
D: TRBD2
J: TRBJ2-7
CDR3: CASSPMTSASSYEQYF
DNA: TGTGCCAGCAGCCCCATGACTAGCGCGAGCTCCTACGAGCAGTACTTC

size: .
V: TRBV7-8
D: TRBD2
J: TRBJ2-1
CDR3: CASSGTGTSGNEQFF
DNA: TGTGCCAGCAGCGGAACCGGGACTAGCGGGAATGAGCAGTTCTTC

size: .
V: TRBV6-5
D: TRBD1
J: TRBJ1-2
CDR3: CATVDRVNGYTF
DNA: TGTGCCACCGTGGACAGGGTTAATGGCTACACCTTC

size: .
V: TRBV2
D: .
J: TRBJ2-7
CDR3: CASSEDSLPYEQYF
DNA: TGTGCCAGCAGTGAAGACAGCCTACCCTACGAGCAGTACTTC

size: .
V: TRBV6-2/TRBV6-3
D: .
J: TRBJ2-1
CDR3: CASSIWVNEQFF
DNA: TGTGCCAGCAGTATTTGGGTAAATGAGCAGTTCTTC

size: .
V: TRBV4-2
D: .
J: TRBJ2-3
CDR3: CASSQDVDDTQYF
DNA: TGTGCCAGCAGCCAAGATGTCGATGACACGCAGTATTTT

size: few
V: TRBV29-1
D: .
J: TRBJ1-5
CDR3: CSVGTAYNQPQHF
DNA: TGCAGCGTTGGGACAGCCTACAATCAGCCCCAGCATTTT

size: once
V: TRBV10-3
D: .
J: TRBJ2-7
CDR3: CAITPRFGSYEQYF
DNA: TGTGCCATCACCCCCCGGTTCGGCTCCTACGAGCAGTACTTC

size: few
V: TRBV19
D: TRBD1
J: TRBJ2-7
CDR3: CASRQGGESYEQYF
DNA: TGTGCCAGTAGACAAGGGGGCGAGTCCTACGAGCAGTACTTC

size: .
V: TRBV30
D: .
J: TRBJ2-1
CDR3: CAWTPGQGQFF
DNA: TGTGCCTGGACTCCAGGGCAGGGGCAGTTCTTC

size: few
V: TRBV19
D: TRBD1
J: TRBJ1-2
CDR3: CASRGQVEGYTF
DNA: TGTGCCAGTAGGGGACAGGTGGAAGGCTACACCTTC

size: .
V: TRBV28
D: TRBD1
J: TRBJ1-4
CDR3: CASSVTGTGNEKLFF
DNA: TGTGCCAGCAGTGTCACCGGGACAGGGAATGAAAAACTGTTTTTT

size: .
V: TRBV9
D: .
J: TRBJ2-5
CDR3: CASSVGGSLGSQYF
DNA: TGTGCCAGCAGCGTAGGGGGCAGCCTCGGGAGCCAGTACTTC

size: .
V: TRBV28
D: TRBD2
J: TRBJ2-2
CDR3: CASRLAGTSKTGELFF
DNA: TGTGCCAGCAGGTTAGCCGGGACTAGTAAAACCGGGGAGCTGTTTTTT

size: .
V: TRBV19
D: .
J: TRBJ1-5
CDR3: CASMGLRQPQHF
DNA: TGTGCCAGTATGGGCCTGAGGCAGCCCCAGCATTTT

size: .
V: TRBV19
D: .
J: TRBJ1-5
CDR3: CASSIADRGNQPQHF
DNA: TGTGCCAGTAGTATAGCTGACAGAGGAAATCAGCCCCAGCATTTT

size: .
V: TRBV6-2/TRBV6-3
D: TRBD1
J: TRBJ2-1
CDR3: CASSPGQGTYNEQFF
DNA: TGTGCCAGCAGTCCCGGACAGGGAACCTACAATGAGCAGTTCTTC

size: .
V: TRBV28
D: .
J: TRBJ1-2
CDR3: CASRFSVAYGYTF
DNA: TGTGCCAGCAGGTTCTCCGTGGCCTATGGCTACACCTTC

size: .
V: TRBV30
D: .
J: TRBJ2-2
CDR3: CAWRRGRGTGELFF
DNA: TGTGCCTGGCGTAGGGGTAGAGGCACCGGGGAGCTGTTTTTT

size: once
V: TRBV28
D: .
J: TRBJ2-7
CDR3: CASSLWASSSYEQYF
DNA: TGTGCCAGCAGTTTATGGGCTTCGAGCTCCTACGAGCAGTACTTC

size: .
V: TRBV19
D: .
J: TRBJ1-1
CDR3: CASSMRDRGRGNSEAFF
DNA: TGTGCCAGTAGTATGCGTGACAGAGGTCGAGGTAATTCTGAAGCTTTCTTT

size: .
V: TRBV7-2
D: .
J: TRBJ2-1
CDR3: CASSVGPINSYNEQFF
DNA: TGTGCCAGCAGCGTGGGCCCTATTAACTCCTACAATGAGCAGTTCTTC

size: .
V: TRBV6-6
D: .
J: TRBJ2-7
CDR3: CASTQDSYEQYF
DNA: TGTGCCAGCACCCAGGACTCTTACGAGCAGTACTTC

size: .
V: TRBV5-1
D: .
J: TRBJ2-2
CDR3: CASSLLGTNTGELFF
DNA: TGCGCCAGCAGCTTGCTGGGGACCAACACCGGGGAGCTGTTTTTT

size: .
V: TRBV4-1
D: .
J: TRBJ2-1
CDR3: CASSQDDPAVTYNEQFF
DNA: TGCGCCAGCAGCCAAGATGACCCGGCCGTCACCTACAATGAGCAGTTCTTC

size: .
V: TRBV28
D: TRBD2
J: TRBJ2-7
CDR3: CASTARTSRPYEQYF
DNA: TGTGCCAGCACAGCCCGGACTAGCAGACCCTACGAGCAGTACTTC